This T cell receptor beta chain was captured by sequencing in a study of beta chain features in type 1 diabetes. Study in general: Across all samples, roughly 98,000,000 sorted cells were examined. Study-wide results and limits: Moderate yet significant TCRB CDR3 shortening was seen in Type 1 diabetes patients in all four CD4+ subsets. High TCR expression in some cells could lead to their over-representation in cDNA sequencing. PCR might pick shorter templates more often, in the same way for patients and controls.

V was pared by 6 bases and J by 5 bases, with 10 bases between. Germline CDR1 and CDR2: MNHNS and SASEGT. The CDR3 contains 12 residues. Investigators reverse transcribed all isolated RNA, so they sequenced expressed TCRB transcripts. The method was immunoSEQ multiplex PCR; TCRdb's version includes in-frame clones alone and lacks a portion of them. This sample has under 350,000 clones, with roughly 24% found just once. Sampling consisted of one heparinised blood draw per donor, averaging roughly 100 mL. Notes on this clone: Its target is unknown.

This clonotype was obtained from a woman in her 30s with type 1 diabetes. The chain links TRBV6-1 to TRBJ2-5; D is possibly TRBD2 (6 bases). Specimen: naive CD4+ T cells from blood. This chain's CDR3 is CASRGLGETQYF. The CDR3 nucleotides read TGTGCCAGCAGGGGACTGGGGGAGACCCAGTACTTC.